One T cell receptor beta chain is described in this entry. Assay: immunoSEQ multiplex PCR; the TCRdb copy retains only in-frame clones and omits some. Of about 49,000 clones listed, around nine tenths were seen once; the top ten hold approximately 7.1%. The patients' disease, urothelial carcinoma, was locally advanced or metastatic. Each individual provided 1 to 8 samples (taken pretreatment and on-treatment). The data are from a study of PD-L1 blockade in urothelial cancer. Turning to the study itself: Investigators checked blood 3 weeks (second dose) and 6 weeks after treatment start.

The sequenced sample was PBMCs, obtained around atezolizumab (anti-PD-L1) treatment. The clonotype comes from a man aged 55 to 70 with urothelial cancer.

The DNA of the CDR3 is TGTGCCAGCAGTCCTTCGGTATTTGGAAACACCATATATTTT. Residues: CASSPSVFGNTIYF. The V call is TRBV6-5, the J call TRBJ1-3; D unclear. The CDR3 is made up of 14 amino acids. V lost 5 bases to trimming and J lost 3 bases, with 11 bases between them. Germline V gives CDR1 MNHEY, CDR2 SVGAGI.